The sequence of this T cell receptor beta chain was determined in a study of OX40 agonist ivuxolimab in advanced cancers. Study information: Ivuxolimab, an agonist antibody against OX40 (CD134), was given to patients.

Germline CDR1 is MDHEN and CDR2 is SYDVKM. The CDR3 is 12 residues long. V lost 7 bases and J 5 bases, leaving 12 bases between the germline ends. Assay: immunoSEQ multiplex PCR; the TCRdb copy retains only in-frame clones and omits some. The table has some 87,000 clones, roughly 87% seen once. The sample here was CD4+ or CD8+ T cells sorted from blood, taken in a trial of the OX40 agonist ivuxolimab. This sequence originates from an adult with an advanced solid tumor such as melanoma, head and neck, liver or kidney cancer. The chain employs TRBV28 and TRBJ2-7; D gene ambiguous. As DNA, the CDR3 is TGTGCCAGCACCCAACGGTCGGACGAGCAGTACTTC. Amino acid sequence: CASTQRSDEQYF.